This TCR beta chain came from a study of cytomegalovirus exposure and HLA in healthy donors. The study ran its PCR with 60 Vbeta and 13 Jbeta primers. Data came from immunoSEQ multiplex PCR; TCRdb stores just in-frame clones and leaves some out. The sample has 150,000 to 200,000 clones, more than 80% seen once. CDR1 is MGHDK, CDR2 SYGVNS, per germline. The trim removed 4 bases at V and 9 bases at J, leaving 6 bases unmatched. The length of the CDR3 is 15 residues. The TCR comes from a young woman in good health and CMV-seronegative. The sample consisted of PBMCs. This chain connects TRBV25-1 to TRBJ2-1, with 13 bases matching TRBD2. CDR3 residues: CASSALAGGPGEQFF. CDR3 DNA sequence: TGTGCCAGCAGTGCACTAGCGGGAGGGCCAGGTGAGCAGTTCTTC.